The rows below give T cell receptor beta chains drawn from one sample of a study of blood T cell repertoires in COVID-19. The data were produced by immunoSEQ multiplex PCR, yet TCRdb's version contains in-frame clones alone and is incomplete. The data show a few hundred thousand clones, approximately 81% seen once. The sample was peripheral blood. Receptor source: a woman between 18 and 29 years old with acute or convalescent COVID-19. The CDR3 runs from the conserved cysteine through the conserved F or W. A D gene is named only where the DNA matches it firmly. The size of a clone is reported for some rows only, either as once, few or many, or as a class for expanded clones.

TRBV4-3	TRBD2	TRBJ2-2	NA	CASSQETSGRYGGELFF	TGCGCCAGCAGCCAAGAGACTAGCGGGAGGTATGGCGGGGAGCTGTTTTTT
TRBV28	TRBD1	TRBJ1-2	NA	CASRVFGTGYGYTF	TGTGCCAGCAGAGTCTTCGGGACAGGGTATGGCTACACCTTC
TRBV29-1	NA	TRBJ1-2	NA	CSVRHGSYGYTF	TGCAGCGTTCGTCACGGTTCCTATGGCTACACCTTC
TRBV7-6	TRBD2	TRBJ2-7	NA	CASSLRAGPSYEQYF	TGTGCCAGCAGCTTGCGAGCGGGACCCTCCTACGAGCAGTACTTC
TRBV5-1	TRBD1	TRBJ1-1	NA	CASSLDRGSEAFF	TGCGCCAGCAGCTTAGACAGGGGCTCCGAAGCTTTCTTT
TRBV30	TRBD1	TRBJ2-7	once	CAWSGGQGYEQYF	TGTGCCTGGAGTGGGGGACAGGGCTACGAGCAGTACTTC
TRBV7-2	TRBD2	TRBJ2-3	NA	CASSLQAPGLAGPDFWYF	TGTGCCAGCAGCCTTCAAGCACCGGGACTAGCGGGACCCGACTTTTGGTATTTT
TRBV28	NA	TRBJ2-2	NA	CASRQGVTGELFF	TGTGCCAGCAGACAAGGGGTAACCGGGGAGCTGTTTTTT
TRBV18	TRBD2	TRBJ2-1	NA	CASSATSGRANEQFF	TGTGCCAGCTCAGCAACTAGCGGGAGGGCAAATGAGCAGTTCTTC
TRBV10-3	NA	TRBJ2-7	few	CAISDQGSRSYEQYF	TGTGCCATCAGTGATCAGGGGTCGAGATCCTACGAGCAGTACTTC
TRBV18	NA	TRBJ2-7	once	CASSPSSETDYEQYF	TGTGCCAGCTCACCAAGCTCCGAGACAGATTACGAGCAGTACTTC
TRBV5-1	TRBD1	TRBJ2-5	NA	CASSRKGTAIGGTQYF	TGCGCCAGCAGCCGTAAGGGGACAGCTATTGGGGGGACCCAGTACTTC
TRBV14	NA	TRBJ2-5	NA	CASSQLRGQKETQYF	TGTGCCAGCAGCCAACTTAGGGGCCAAAAAGAGACCCAGTACTTC
TRBV7-2	NA	TRBJ2-7	NA	CASSLGSAGLAYEQYF	TGTGCCAGCAGCTTAGGTTCGGCGGGATTAGCCTACGAGCAGTACTTC
TRBV7-2	NA	TRBJ2-2	NA	CASSLAVSGNTGELFF	TGTGCCAGCAGCTTAGCAGTTAGCGGGAACACCGGGGAGCTGTTTTTT
TRBV2	TRBD2	TRBJ2-3	few	CASSLRGGGGDTQYF	TGTGCCAGCAGTCTGAGGGGCGGGGGAGGAGATACGCAGTATTTT
TRBV7-9	TRBD1	TRBJ2-3	NA	CASEGTGGLADTQYF	TGTGCCAGTGAGGGGACAGGGGGCTTAGCAGATACGCAGTATTTT
TRBV7-2	NA	TRBJ1-1	NA	CASRPYRWDTEAFF	TGTGCCAGCAGACCATACAGGTGGGACACTGAAGCTTTCTTT
TRBV7-2	NA	TRBJ2-5	NA	CASSLGQLQETQYF	TGTGCCAGCAGCTTAGGCCAACTCCAAGAGACCCAGTACTTC
TRBV5-4	NA	TRBJ1-4	NA	CASSLGHTEKLFF	TGTGCCAGCAGCTTGGGTCACACCGAAAAACTGTTTTTT
TRBV11-2	NA	TRBJ2-1	NA	CASSFGLANNEQFF	TGTGCCAGCAGCTTCGGGCTAGCGAACAATGAGCAGTTCTTC
TRBV7-2	TRBD2	TRBJ2-3	once	CASSYQLAGVTLSTDTQYF	TGTGCCAGCAGCTACCAGCTAGCGGGAGTTACACTTAGCACAGATACGCAGTATTTT
TRBV5-8	NA	TRBJ1-2	NA	CASSLGQVYGYTF	TGTGCCAGCAGCTTGGGACAGGTCTATGGCTACACCTTC
TRBV11-2	NA	TRBJ2-7	NA	CASSLGDWYEQYF	TGTGCCAGCAGCTTAGGGGACTGGTACGAGCAGTACTTC
TRBV4-2	NA	TRBJ1-1	NA	CASSQDNLQGTEAFF	TGTGCCAGCAGCCAAGATAACCTCCAGGGTACTGAAGCTTTCTTT
TRBV5-1	TRBD1	TRBJ2-1	few	CASSLGLRTGANEQFF	TGCGCCAGCAGCTTGGGTTTAAGGACAGGGGCCAATGAGCAGTTCTTC
TRBV28	NA	TRBJ2-1	NA	CASSLAMAGIAYNEQFF	TGTGCCAGCAGTTTAGCCATGGCCGGGATAGCCTACAATGAGCAGTTCTTC